The 9 T cell receptor beta chains listed next were all sequenced from one sample in a study of blood T cell repertoires in COVID-19 (dated by TCRdb to the early 2020s). The library was generated by the immunoSEQ multiplex PCR assay. TCRdb took this table from immuneACCESS and kept in-frame rearrangements with V and J called. Such tables lack part of the clones; where checked against another copy, unresolved V genes explain under half of the gap, and the rest is unexplained. For this sample the table gives about 220,000 clones, of which more than 70% were detected only once. In total, the top ten clones hold about 3.6% of the sample. Sequenced: peripheral blood. Receptors were obtained from a woman older than 75 with acute or convalescent COVID-19.

V usage is TRBV6-5 and J usage is TRBJ2-5; D is possibly TRBD1 (5 bases). Germline V lookup: CDR1 MNHEY, CDR2 SVGAGI. Trimming left V 6 bases short and J 2 bases short, with 7 bases between. The CDR3 contains 12 residues. In DNA, the CDR3 is TGTGCCAGCAGCCGGACACAAGAGACCCAGTACTTC. This encodes CASSRTQETQYF.

The rearrangement joins TRBV23-1 to TRBJ1-5; possibly TRBD1 for D (5 bases). TRBV23-1 is designated an ORF whose function remains uncertain. V was cut by 0 bases and J by 1 base, with 7 bases left in between. The CDR3 totals 15 residues. CDR3 nucleotide sequence: TGCGCCAGCAGTCAATCCGCAGGGAGCAATCAGCCCCAGCATTTT. It specifies CASSQSAGSNQPQHF.

Only one count was recorded for this clone. CDR3 region: CASSPGSGGHQETQYF. The CDR3 coding sequence is TGTGCCAGCAGCCCAGGCTCAGGGGGGCACCAAGAGACCCAGTACTTC. The gene calls are TRBV5-5 and TRBJ2-5; D may be TRBD1 (7 bases). This CDR3 region has 16 residues. Germline V gives CDR1 SGHKS, CDR2 YYEKEE (reference sequence). Trimming pared 4 bases from V and 0 bases from J, leaving 16 bases between.

This clone occurred a few times. The chain recombines TRBV20-1 with TRBJ1-3; TRBD1 matches 7 bases. The CDR3 runs 15 residues. V lost 3 bases and J lost 0; bases outside the gene matches: 5. In germline, CDR1 is DFQATT, CDR2 SNEGSKA (reference sequence). The DNA of the CDR3 is TGCAGTGCTAGTGACAGGGTCAGCTCTGGAAACACCATATATTTT. It encodes CSASDRVSSGNTIYF.

The J gene is TRBJ1-4, the V gene TRBV7-8, with D possibly matching TRBD1 (6 bases). V dropped 5 bases and J dropped 8 bases, with 21 bases sitting between them. Germline assignment: CDR1 SGHVS and CDR2 FQNEAQ. This CDR3 has 16 residues. CDR3 sequence: CASSLKGHGLSEKLFF. CDR3 sequence (DNA): TGTGCCAGCAGCCTGAAGGGACACGGTTTATCGGAAAAACTGTTTTTT.

V gene TRBV18 combines with J gene TRBJ1-6; 8 bases align to TRBD1. The CDR3 is made up of 15 amino acids. V was clipped by 3 bases and J by 6 bases; unmatched bases: 4. Germline CDR1 is KGHSH and CDR2 is LQKENI. The CDR3, as DNA: TGTGCCAGCTCACCCCAGGGGGCTCCTAATTCACCCCTCCACTTT. This encodes CASSPQGAPNSPLHF.

The genes are TRBV11-1 and TRBJ1-6; the match to TRBD1 covers 9 bases. The junction had 7 bases not matched to a gene; V was cut back by 5 bases and J by 11 bases. Germline CDR1 reads SGHAT; CDR2 reads FQDESV (reference sequence). The CDR3 covers 14 residues. Here the CDR3 DNA reads TGTGCCAGCAGCGCGGGGGACAGGGAAACACCCCTCCACTTT. Translating gives CASSAGDRETPLHF.

Note on this clone: The junction shows a germline mismatch at one end, possibly a read error. The chain carries TRBV7-3 and TRBJ2-5, with 12 positions matching TRBD1. Germline V gene data show CDR1 as SGHTA and CDR2 as FQGTGA. CDR3 length equals 15 residues. CDR3 nucleotide sequence: TGTGCCAGCAGCCTAGGGACAGGGGGCCAAGGGACCCAGTACTTC. It translates to CASSLGTGGQGTQYF.

The rearrangement joins TRBV5-5 to TRBJ1-3, with D possibly matching TRBD1 (6 bases). Germline CDR1 and CDR2: SGHKS and YYEKEE (reference sequence). This CDR3 is 15 amino acids long. The V and J ends lost 6 bases and 0 bases respectively, with 13 bases between them. CDR3 sequence reads: CASIPGGNSGNTIYF. CDR3 nucleotide sequence: TGTGCCAGCATCCCTGGGGGCAACTCTGGAAACACCATATATTTT.